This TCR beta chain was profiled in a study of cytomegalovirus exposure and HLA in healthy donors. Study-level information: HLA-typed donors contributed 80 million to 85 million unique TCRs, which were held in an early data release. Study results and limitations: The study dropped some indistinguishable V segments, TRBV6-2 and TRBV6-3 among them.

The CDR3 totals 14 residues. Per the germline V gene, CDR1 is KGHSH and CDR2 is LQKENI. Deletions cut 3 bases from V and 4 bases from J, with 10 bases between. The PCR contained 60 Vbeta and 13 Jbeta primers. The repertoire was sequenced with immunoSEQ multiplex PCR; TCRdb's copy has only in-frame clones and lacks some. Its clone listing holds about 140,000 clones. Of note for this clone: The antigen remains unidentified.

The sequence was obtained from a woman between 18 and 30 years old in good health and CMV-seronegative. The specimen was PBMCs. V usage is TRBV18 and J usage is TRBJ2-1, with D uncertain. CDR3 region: CASSPGSLYNEQFF. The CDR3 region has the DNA TGTGCCAGCTCACCGGGCAGCCTATACAATGAGCAGTTCTTC.